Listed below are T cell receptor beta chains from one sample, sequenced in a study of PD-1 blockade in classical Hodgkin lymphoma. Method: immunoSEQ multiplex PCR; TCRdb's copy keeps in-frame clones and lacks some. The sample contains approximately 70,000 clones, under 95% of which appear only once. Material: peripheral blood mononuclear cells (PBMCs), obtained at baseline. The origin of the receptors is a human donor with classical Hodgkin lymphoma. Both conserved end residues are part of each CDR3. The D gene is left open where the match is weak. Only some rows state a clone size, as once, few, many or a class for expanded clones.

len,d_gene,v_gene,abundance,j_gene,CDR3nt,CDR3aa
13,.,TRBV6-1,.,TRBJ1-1,TGTGCCAGCAGACCGACAGTTAACACTGAAGCTTTCTTT,CASRPTVNTEAFF
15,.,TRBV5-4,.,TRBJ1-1,TGTGCCAGCAGCTTGAGTAGGGCCGGGGACACTGAAGCTTTCTTT,CASSLSRAGDTEAFF
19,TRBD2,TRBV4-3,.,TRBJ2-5,TGCGCCAGCAGCCAACACGAGGGACTAGCGGGAGTGGGGCAAGAGACCCAGTACTTC,CASSQHEGLAGVGQETQYF
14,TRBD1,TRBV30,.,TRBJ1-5,TGTGCCTGGGACCCCGGGACAGGAAATCAGCCCCGGCATTTT,CAWDPGTGNQPRHF
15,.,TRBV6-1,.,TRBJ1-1,TGTGCCAGCAGTGAAGGAACGCTAAGGATCACTGAAGCTTTCTTT,CASSEGTLRITEAFF
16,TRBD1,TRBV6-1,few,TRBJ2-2,TGTGCCAGCAGTGTAACAGGGGGCTTAATTCTCGGGGAGCTGTTTTTT,CASSVTGGLILGELFF
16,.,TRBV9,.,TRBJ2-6,TGTGCCAGCAGCGTACCAAGAGTCTCTGGGGCCAACGTCCTGACTTTC,CASSVPRVSGANVLTF
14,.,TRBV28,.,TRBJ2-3,TGTGCCAGCAGCCGGACGGGGCTCACAGATACGCAGTATTTT,CASSRTGLTDTQYF
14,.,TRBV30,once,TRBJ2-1,TGTGCCTGGAGTCCCTTATCCTCCTACAATGAGCAGTTCTTC,CAWSPLSSYNEQFF
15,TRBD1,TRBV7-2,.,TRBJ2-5,TGTGCCAGCAGACACACAGGGGGCGGTCAAGAGACCCAGTACTTC,CASRHTGGGQETQYF
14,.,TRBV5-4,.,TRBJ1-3,TGTGCCAGCAGCTCGACAGTCTCTGGAAACACCATATATTTT,CASSSTVSGNTIYF
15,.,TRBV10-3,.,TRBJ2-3,TGTGCTAGCGCACTGGACAGCACTAGCACAGATACGCAGTATTTT,CASALDSTSTDTQYF
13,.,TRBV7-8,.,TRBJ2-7,TGTGCCAGCAGCGTCGGGCTAGTGGGCGAGCAGTACTTC,CASSVGLVGEQYF
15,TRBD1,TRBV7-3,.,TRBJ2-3,TGTGCCAGCAGCTGGGGGACAGGGGAGACAGATACGCAGTATTTT,CASSWGTGETDTQYF
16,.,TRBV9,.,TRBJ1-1,TGTGCCAGCAGCGTAGTAGAGTATCCCTTGAACACTGAAGCTTTCTTT,CASSVVEYPLNTEAFF
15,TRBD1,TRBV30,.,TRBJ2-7,TGTGCCTGGAGTGTAGCCGGGACAGGGGTATACGAGCAGTACTTC,CAWSVAGTGVYEQYF
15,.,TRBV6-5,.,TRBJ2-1,TGTGCCAGCAGTCTCGGAGGGTCGAGGCGGAATGAGCAGTTCTTC,CASSLGGSRRNEQFF
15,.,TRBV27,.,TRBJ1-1,TGTGCCAGCAGTGGGCTGCTGACTAGGAACACTGAAGCTTTCTTT,CASSGLLTRNTEAFF
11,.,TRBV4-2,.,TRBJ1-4,TGTGCCACGTCGGGTAATGAAAAACTGTTTTTT,CATSGNEKLFF
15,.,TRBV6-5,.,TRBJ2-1,TGTGCCAGCACCCGACGGGGGACACACTCCGGTGAGCAGTTCTTC,CASTRRGTHSGEQFF
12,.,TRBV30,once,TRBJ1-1,TGTGCCTGGAGCTCCTCTTCGGGGGATGCTTTCTTT,CAWSSSSGDAFF
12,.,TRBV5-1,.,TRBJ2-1,TGCGCCAGCAGCCAAGGGGAGTATGAGCAGTTCTTC,CASSQGEYEQFF
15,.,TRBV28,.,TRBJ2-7,TGTGCCAGCAGTTTCCCTGGGGGTTCGAGGGACGAGCAGTACTTC,CASSFPGGSRDEQYF
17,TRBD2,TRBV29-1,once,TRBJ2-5,TGCAGCGTTGACGCGGTAGTAGCGGGAATAAACCAAGAGACCCAGTACTTC,CSVDAVVAGINQETQYF
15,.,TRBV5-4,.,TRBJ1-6,TGTGCCAGCAGCTTGGATGGCTCCAATAATTCACCCCTCCACTTT,CASSLDGSNNSPLHF
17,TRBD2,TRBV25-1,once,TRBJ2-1,TGTGCCAGCAGTGGGGGCCTGACTAGCGGGGGGCAAAATGGGCAGTTCTTC,CASSGGLTSGGQNGQFF
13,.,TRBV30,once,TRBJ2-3,TGTGCCTGGAGTGTACTTACGGAGGATACGCAGTATTTT,CAWSVLTEDTQYF
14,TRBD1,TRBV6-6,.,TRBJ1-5,TGTGCCAGCTGGGTGGCAGGGGGCGGTCAGCCCCAGCATTTT,CASWVAGGGQPQHF
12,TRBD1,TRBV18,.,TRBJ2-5,TGTGCCAGCCAAAACAGGGGAGAGACCCAGTACTTC,CASQNRGETQYF